Listed below are T cell receptor beta chains from one sample, sequenced in a study of blood T cell repertoires in COVID-19. Only in-frame clones appear in the TCRdb table, and some are missing; sequencing was by immunoSEQ multiplex PCR. The sample includes roughly 290,000 clones, 70% to 85% of them seen just once. The specimen was peripheral blood. The receptors originated from a human donor with COVID-19, enrolled during active disease. The donor label of this sample is uncertain. CDR3s include the opening cysteine and the closing phenylalanine or tryptophan.

CASSTPELSSGAFF | TRBV19 | 14
CASQARYNSPLHF | TRBV7-6 | 13
CASRDNYNSPLHF | TRBV28 | 13
CASSQLNGNNQPQHF | TRBV16 | 15
CASSIGQGPIMPQHF | TRBV19 | 15
CASSYSTSGLYNEQFF | TRBV6-5 | 16
CASSRSGGGKANEKLFF | TRBV6-6 | 17
CASSADRGRDEQYF | TRBV2 | 14
CASSPTGGGGFGYTF | TRBV7-3 | 15
CASSLPQEDTIYF | TRBV7-2 | 13
CASSIDTGVAGGGEQYF | TRBV19 | 17
CASNGQGVTEAFF | TRBV10-2 | 13
CASSVGAGGNTDTQYF | TRBV9 | 16
CASSQGTGGNQPQHF | TRBV3-1/TRBV3-2 | 15
CSARVGGEAFF | TRBV20-1 | 11
CASSRKIQGAGTDTQYF | TRBV7-3 | 17
CSGGQGPTLSYNEQFF | TRBV29-1 | 16
CSVVRGETQYF | TRBV29-1 | 11
CASSLPRGAGDPDTQYF | TRBV7-8 | 17
CASTEAGESGELFF | TRBV19 | 14
CASSERGNTEAFF | TRBV6-4 | 13
CASSKGRQGRARSSYEQYF | TRBV21-1 | 19
CASRRQGAPNTEAFF | TRBV28 | 15
CASRTGGFGNTIYF | TRBV19 | 14
CASSLRQSGNTEAFF | TRBV18 | 15
CASSKDNTDTQYF | TRBV9 | 13
CASSLTVRGGELFF | TRBV7-3 | 14
CASRPGVRGTGELFF | TRBV27 | 15
CASSTNWASGGISTDTQYF | TRBV27 | 19
CASSTNSGRASDEQFF | TRBV6-2/TRBV6-3 | 16
CASSLAGRRSAGELFF | TRBV7-3 | 16
CASSLRQGGSPLHF | TRBV7-9 | 14
CASSERTPRNTGELFF | TRBV6-1 | 16
CASSLGGLAGETQYF | TRBV11-3 | 15
CASSVGGQGGPLVQPQHF | TRBV9 | 18
CASSSTGTISYEQYF | TRBV28 | 15
CASSVGQGGETQYF | TRBV9 | 14
CASSLARGTAGPYEQYF | TRBV5-1 | 17
CASSLKRGRTGELFF | TRBV7-8 | 15
CASSPPGLAGAFGSGELFF | TRBV28 | 19
CASSVARAGNEQFF | TRBV9 | 14
CASSSTGITEAFF | TRBV7-9 | 13
CASSLAPSSYNEQFF | TRBV5-6 | 15
CASNPGGSGNTIYF | TRBV6-1 | 14
CASRGVWSNQPQHF | TRBV6-5 | 14
CASSLKLITGNYEQYF | TRBV5-1 | 16
CATSGAYALNEQFF | TRBV24-1 | 14
CASSSGQGDGELFF | TRBV7-3 | 14
CTSSHLQATSGRARETQYF | TRBV1 | 19
CSARDSPGGQPQHF | TRBV20-1 | 14
CASSSLAGAPGTEAFF | TRBV5-1 | 16
CASSLTVSNTEAFF | TRBV7-3 | 14
CASSEGLLTYNEQFF | TRBV6-1 | 15
CASSLSGTSNTEAFF | TRBV11-2 | 15
CASSEFSAGDTDTQYF | TRBV6-1 | 16
CASCLNSGSDEQYF | TRBV5-1 | 14
CASSSRTDRGLDYEQYF | TRBV28 | 17